The source of this T cell receptor (beta chain) is a study of identical twins (dated by TCRdb to the mid-2010s). At the level of the whole study: To test whether fetal clonotypes persist, the study used deep sequencing on TCR alpha and beta repertoires from monozygotic twins, unrelated adults of various ages, and cord blood. To rule out contamination, replicate twin experiments were performed at different times with different library preparation protocols.

What the work shows at the level of the full study, not this receptor alone: In monozygotic twins, out-of-frame TCR alpha sharing was systematically underestimated by recombination models, although the models agreed with sharing between unrelated individuals. Abundant cord blood beta clonotypes carried fewer insertions; young adult naive repertoires showed a weaker similar trend, while memory repertoires showed none. Zero-insertion analyses could be partly confounded by invariant T cells such as MAIT and iNKT, though diverse VJ usage argued against such confounding for most clonotypes. Out-of-frame TCR alpha sequences shared between twins showed an excess of low generation-probability sequences compared with coincidental sharing between unrelated individuals. Excess twin sharing in beta out-of-frame sequences was weaker because fewer shared sequences lowered the signal-to-noise ratio. Because the same donors could not be followed over many years, conclusions were based on cross-sectional statistical analysis.

Only healthy Caucasian donors were included. Three pairs of female monozygotic twins, all aged about 18 to 30 years, were included in the twin cohort. RNA for TCR libraries was isolated from peripheral blood mononuclear cells. From a lookup of the germline V gene, CDR1 and CDR2 are SGHTA and FQGNSA. The germline V end is reduced by 0 bases and the J end by 0 bases; junction bases left unmatched: 6. Including cysteine and phenylalanine, the CDR3 has 18 amino acids. The entry retains the CDR3 DNA only, 54 bases that are in frame from base 1. Libraries were built with 5' RACE. The sequencing machine was an Illumina HiSeq 2000. Template switching introduced a universal primer binding site; the final cDNA contained a unique molecular identifier, enabling accurate counting of TCR cDNA molecules. Specific primers in the conserved constant-segment region were used to synthesize first-strand cDNA for TCR alpha and beta chains. Each cDNA library was double barcoded, with a SMART-Mk sample barcode plus Illumina barcodes, to control for contamination. TruSeq adapter sequences, together with Illumina sample barcodes, were added in two successive PCR steps. The Illumina HiSeq platform was used with custom primers to sequence TCR alpha and beta cDNA libraries. The paper's data handling went like this. Unique molecular identifiers were extracted from raw reads with MiGEC, and CDR3 positions were determined with MiXCR. For each individual, recombination models were inferred using an EM algorithm with the repgenHMM and IGoR tools. The tcR package in R was used for shared clonotype analysis, with sharing normalized by the product of cloneset sizes. To study raw recombination free of thymic and clonal selection effects, out-of-frame nonproductive sequences were analyzed. TCRdb cleaned the public reads at Q25 with fastp, built clones with MiXCR and kept in-frame beta chains. Each record represents a unique CDR3 protein, reported with the most common genes and DNA among its rows. V and J calls and clone size were set by TCRdb, not the authors. This sample comprises some 660,000 distinct CDR3 sequences, around 8.6% of them detected only once. The ten largest clones take up around 0.98% of the sample.

In the case of this clonotype: Its antigen remains unidentified. Per-nucleotide qualities are absent, and no much larger clonotype sits a single base away.

The data were also submitted as part of a second study, on yellow fever vaccine responses in identical twins. As that second study puts it: According to the authors, the vaccine-induced T cell response in identical twins seemed to be partly convergent and partly specific to each individual. In identical twins, the study followed T cell clones that responded to the vaccine with precision.

The sample comprised PBMCs. The clonotype originates from a woman between 18 and 29 years old in good health. Recombination connected TRBV7-2 to TRBJ2-7; 12 central bases correspond to TRBD2. In nucleotides, the sequence is TGTGCCAGCAGCTTAGCGTCCCTAGCGGGAGGGGTCTCCTACGAGCAGTACTTC. Protein translation: CASSLASLAGGVSYEQYF. Extended through the reference TRBV7-2 and TRBJ2-7 proteins, this CDR3 yields the full variable domain: GAGVSQSPSNKVTEKGKDVELRCDPISGHTALYWYRQSLGQGLEFLIYFQGNSAPDKSGLPSDRFSAERTGGSVSTLTIQRTQQEDSAVYLCASSLASLAGGVSYEQYFGPGTRLTVT.